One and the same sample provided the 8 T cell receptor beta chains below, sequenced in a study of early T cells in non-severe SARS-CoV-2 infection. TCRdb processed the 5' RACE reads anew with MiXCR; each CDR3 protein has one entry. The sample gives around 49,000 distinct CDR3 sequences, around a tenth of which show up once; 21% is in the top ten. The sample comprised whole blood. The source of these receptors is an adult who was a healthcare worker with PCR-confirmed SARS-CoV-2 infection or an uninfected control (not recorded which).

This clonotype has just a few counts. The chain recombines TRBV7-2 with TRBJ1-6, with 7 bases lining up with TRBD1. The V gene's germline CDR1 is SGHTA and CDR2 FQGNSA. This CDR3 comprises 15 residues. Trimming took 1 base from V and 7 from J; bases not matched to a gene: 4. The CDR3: CASSLGDRENSPLHF. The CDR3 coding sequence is TGTGCCAGCAGCTTAGGAGACAGGGAAAATTCACCCCTCCACTTT.

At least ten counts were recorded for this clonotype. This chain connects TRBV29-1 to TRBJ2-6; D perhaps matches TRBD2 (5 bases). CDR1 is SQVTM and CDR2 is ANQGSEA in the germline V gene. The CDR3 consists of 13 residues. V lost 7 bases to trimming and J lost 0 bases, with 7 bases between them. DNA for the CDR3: TGCAGCGCCGGGAACTCTGGGGCCAACGTCCTGACTTTC. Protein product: CSAGNSGANVLTF.

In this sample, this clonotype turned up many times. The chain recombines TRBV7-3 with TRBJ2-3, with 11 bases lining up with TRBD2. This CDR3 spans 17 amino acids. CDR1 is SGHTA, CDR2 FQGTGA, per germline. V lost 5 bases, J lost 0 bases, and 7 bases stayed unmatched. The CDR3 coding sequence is TGTGCCAGCAGCGCGGGACTAGCGGAGCCTAGCACAGATACGCAGTATTTT. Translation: CASSAGLAEPSTDTQYF.

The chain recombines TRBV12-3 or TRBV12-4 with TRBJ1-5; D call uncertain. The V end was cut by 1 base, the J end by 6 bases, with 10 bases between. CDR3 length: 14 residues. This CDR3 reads CASSLGTGSQPQHF. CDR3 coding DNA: TGTGCCAGCAGTTTAGGGACTGGGAGTCAGCCCCAGCATTTT.

CDR3 DNA sequence: TGTGCCAGTAGTATCGAGCGGGGCGCGGGTAACTATGGCTACACCTTC. As protein: CASSIERGAGNYGYTF. The chain recombines TRBV19 with TRBJ1-2, with D possibly being TRBD1 (5 bases). V was clipped by 3 bases and J by 1 base, with 15 bases between them. Germline V gene sequence: CDR1 LNHDA, CDR2 SQIVND (reference sequence). CDR3 length: 16 residues.

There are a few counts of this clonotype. The CDR3, as DNA: TGTGCCAGCAGCACACCGGGACTAGCGGAGGCTCCCTACGAGCAGTACTTC. Residues: CASSTPGLAEAPYEQYF. The chain uses TRBV21-1 and TRBJ2-7; the table's TRBD2 call for D was not verified on the DNA. TRBV21-1 is classified as a pseudogene. This CDR3 is 17 amino acids long.

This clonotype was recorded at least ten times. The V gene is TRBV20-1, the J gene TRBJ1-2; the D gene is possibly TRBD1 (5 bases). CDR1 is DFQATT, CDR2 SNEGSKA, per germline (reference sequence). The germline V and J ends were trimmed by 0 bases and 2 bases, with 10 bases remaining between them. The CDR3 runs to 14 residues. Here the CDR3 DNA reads TGCAGTGCTAGAGAGTGGGGGAAAAACTATGGCTACACCTTC. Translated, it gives CSAREWGKNYGYTF.

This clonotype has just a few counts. This CDR3 reads CATGRGTANQPQHF. The CDR3 DNA sequence: TGTGCCACCGGGCGGGGGACAGCAAACCAGCCCCAGCATTTT. The J gene is TRBJ1-5, the V gene TRBV24-1, with 7 bases that match TRBD1. Trimming took 9 bases from V and 7 from J; bases not matched to a gene: 11. The CDR3 is made up of 14 amino acids. Germline V gene sequence: CDR1 KGHDR, CDR2 SFDVKD.